The 23 T cell receptor beta chains in this list originate from one sample, sequenced in a study of CD8+ T cells in alopecia areata. Extracted RNA was reverse transcribed into cDNA, the sequencing template. TCRdb keeps only in-frame clones here, not all; method: immunoSEQ multiplex PCR. The sample gives roughly 220,000 clones, approximately 67% of which show up once; 1.2% is in the top ten. As to treatment: oral pan-JAK inhibitor, 5-10 mg twice daily. The material was CD4+ T cells sorted from blood, obtained at week 44, from a patient treated with tofacitinib. The source is a human donor with alopecia areata.

V and J are TRBV29-1 and TRBJ1-1; possibly TRBD1 for D (6 bases). Trimming pared 4 bases from V and 3 bases from J, leaving 15 bases between. The CDR3 is 14 residues long. The germline V gene encodes CDR1 SQVTM and CDR2 ANQGSEA. The DNA for the CDR3 is TGCAGCGTTGCCCCACAGGGAGGGGACACTGAAGCTTTCTTT. This sequence encodes CSVAPQGGDTEAFF.

The gene calls are TRBV29-1 and TRBJ2-3; 9 nucleotides line up with TRBD2. CDR3 length: 14 amino acids. The germline V gene has CDR1 SQVTM and CDR2 ANQGSEA. Germline trimming cut 4 bases from V and 2 bases from J; bases unmatched to any gene: 4. DNA for the CDR3: TGCAGCGTTGTTAGCGGGGGTTCCACAGATACGCAGTATTTT. The encoded protein is CSVVSGGSTDTQYF.

The chain is built from TRBV29-1 and TRBJ2-6; 7 nucleotides agree with TRBD2. The germline CDR1 and CDR2 sequences are SQVTM and ANQGSEA. The CDR3 is 15 amino acids. With 5 bases clipped from V and 1 base from J, the junction kept 5 bases outside the gene matches. The CDR3 DNA is TGCAGCGTTCTAGGGGAGGGTTCTGGGGCCAACGTCCTGACTTTC. Its protein product is CSVLGEGSGANVLTF. Variable domain in full (rest from reference TRBV29-1 and TRBJ2-6): SAVISQKPSRDICQRGTSLTIQCQVDSQVTMMFWYRQQPGQSLTLIATANQGSEATYESGFVIDKFPISRPNLTFSTLTVSNMSPEDSSIYLCSVLGEGSGANVLTFGAGSRLTVL.

This clone was counted between two and nine times. This rearrangement joins TRBV18 to TRBJ1-1; D not resolved. The germline CDR1 and CDR2 sequences are KGHSH and LQKENI. V gave up 4 bases and J gave up 0 bases, with 3 bases separating them. This CDR3 has 12 amino acids. As DNA, the CDR3 is TGTGCCAGCTCACGGTTGAACACTGAAGCTTTCTTT. Protein sequence: CASSRLNTEAFF.

The gene calls are TRBV4-2 and TRBJ1-2, with TRBD1 matching over 12 bases. Trimming at V came to 1 base and at J to 2 bases, leaving 5 bases not matched to a gene. Germline V lookup: CDR1 LGHNA, CDR2 YNFKEQ. The CDR3 contains 17 residues. The DNA of the CDR3 is TGTGCCAGCAGCCAAGCTCCCGGGACAGGGGGCAACTATGGCTACACCTTC. It is translated as CASSQAPGTGGNYGYTF.

The chain has TRBV19 and TRBJ2-1; D possibly corresponds to TRBD2 (5 bases). The CDR3 length is 13 residues. The germline V and J ends were trimmed by 10 bases and 4 bases, with 14 bases remaining between them. Germline CDR1 reads LNHDA; CDR2 reads SQIVND (reference sequence). CDR3 region: CATTTGGYNEQFF. In DNA form, the CDR3 reads TGTGCCACCACGACTGGAGGTTACAATGAGCAGTTCTTC.

The rearrangement links TRBV6-5 to TRBJ1-5; possibly TRBD1 for D (5 bases). This CDR3 contains 14 residues. Germline V gene sequence: CDR1 MNHEY, CDR2 SVGAGI. With 7 bases removed from V and 7 bases from J, the gap between germline ends came to 17 bases. The CDR3 nucleotides read TGTGCCAGCATCCCCGGTGCGGGGGAACAGCCCCAGCATTTT. Protein sequence: CASIPGAGEQPQHF.

This clone was observed once. The rearrangement links TRBV15 to TRBJ2-1; TRBD1 or TRBD2 may be the D gene (5 bases each). There are 13 residues in the CDR3. With 7 bases removed from V and 8 bases from J, the gap between germline ends came to 15 bases. Per the germline V gene, CDR1 is LNHNV and CDR2 is YYDKDF (reference sequence). The CDR3, as DNA: TGTGCCACCAACCGGGGCTTTGGCGATGAGCAGTTCTTC. As protein: CATNRGFGDEQFF.

The chain combines TRBV30 with TRBJ2-1; 8 bases fit TRBD2. V was pared by 0 bases and J by 6 bases, with 7 bases of the junction left unmatched. This CDR3 is built from 15 residues. Per germline, CDR1 GTSNPN and CDR2 SVGIG (reference sequence). The CDR3 nucleotides are TGTGCCTGGAGTGTACGGGGGGGCGGGGGCAATGAGCAGTTCTTC. This codes for CAWSVRGGGGNEQFF.

This chain links TRBV2 with TRBJ1-2, with 10 nucleotides matching TRBD1. V shed 8 bases and J 7 bases; nucleotides not matched to a gene: 10. CDR3 size: 14 residues. Germline V lookup: CDR1 SNHLY, CDR2 FYNNEI. DNA for the CDR3: TGTGCCAGCTGGGCGCGACAGGGGGCGGGTGGCTACACCTTC. It translates to CASWARQGAGGYTF.

The rearrangement links TRBV12-5 to TRBJ1-5; D uncertain. The length of the CDR3 is 13 residues. The germline V gene encodes CDR1 LGHNT and CDR2 FRNRAP. Trimming shortened V by 0 bases and J by 5 bases, and 5 bases separated the two germline ends. CDR3 protein: CASGLVTYQPQHF. The CDR3 coding sequence is TGTGCTAGTGGTTTGGTAACTTATCAGCCCCAGCATTTT. The full variable domain, completed using reference TRBV12-5 and TRBJ1-5, is DARVTQTPRHKVTEMGQEVTMRCQPILGHNTVFWYRQTMMQGLELLAYFRNRAPLDDSGMPKDRFSAEMPDATLATLKIQPSEPRDSAVYFCASGLVTYQPQHFGDGTRLSIL.

The chain joins TRBV29-1 to TRBJ2-7; D possibly corresponds to TRBD2 (6 bases). CDR3 length: 14 residues. The V gene's germline CDR1 is SQVTM and CDR2 ANQGSEA. Trimming removed 3 bases at V and 0 bases at J, with 12 bases between. Written as DNA, the CDR3 is TGCAGCGTTGATCACGGGGGAAGCTCCTACGAGCAGTACTTC. Amino acid sequence: CSVDHGGSSYEQYF.

V usage is TRBV14 and J usage is TRBJ2-3; no reliable D call. Trimming took 2 bases from V and 1 from J, leaving 10 bases between them. The CDR3 has 15 amino acids. Germline assignment: CDR1 SGHDN and CDR2 FVKESK. CDR3 bases: TGTGCCAGCAGCCAAAGACCCACCGGCACAGATACGCAGTATTTT. This codes for CASSQRPTGTDTQYF.

This clone was detected a few times. The sample holds other DNA sequences that translate to the same CDR3. This sequence joins TRBV5-1 and TRBJ2-5; D is unclear. The CDR3 extends over 13 amino acids. Germline lookup yields CDR1 SGHRS and CDR2 YFSETQ. The V and J ends lost 0 bases and 4 bases respectively, with 7 bases between them. Here the CDR3 DNA reads TGCGCCAGCAGCTTGGGCTCCGGAGAGACCCAGTACTTC. Translated: CASSLGSGETQYF.

This clone was seen only a few times. The same CDR3 is also encoded by other DNA sequences in this sample. The rearrangement uses TRBV29-1 and TRBJ1-1, with D unclear. Germline CDR1 is SQVTM and CDR2 is ANQGSEA. The CDR3 length is 13 residues. V lost 4 bases to trimming and J lost 0 bases, with 9 bases between them. CDR3 DNA sequence: TGCAGCGTTGTTAGACACCTGAACACTGAAGCTTTCTTT. Translating gives CSVVRHLNTEAFF.

J is TRBJ1-2 and V is TRBV30; the match to TRBD1 covers 10 bases. CDR1 and CDR2 from the germline V gene are GTSNPN and SVGIG (reference sequence). Losses at the gene ends were 0 bases for V and 4 bases for J; bases not matched to a gene: 11. This CDR3 region has 17 residues. The CDR3 DNA is TGTGCCTGGAGTGTGCAGACAGGGGGCTTCGCTGGCTATGGCTACACCTTC. This sequence encodes CAWSVQTGGFAGYGYTF.

Note on this clone: The same CDR3 arises from other DNA sequences in this sample as well. The chain joins TRBV6-5 to TRBJ2-3; D is uncertain. The germline CDR1 and CDR2 sequences are MNHEY and SVGAGI. V was trimmed by 2 bases and J by 5 bases, leaving 2 bases between them. The CDR3 is 11 residues long. CDR3 DNA sequence: TGTGCCAGCAGTTACGGAGATACGCAGTATTTT. Translating gives CASSYGDTQYF.

This clone was counted between two and nine times. The genes are TRBV27 and TRBJ1-1; D gene unclear. This CDR3 spans 13 amino acids. The germline V gene has CDR1 MNHEY and CDR2 SMNVEV (reference sequence). The germline V and J ends were trimmed by 5 bases and 8 bases, with 15 bases remaining between them. The CDR3 nucleotides read TGTGCCAGCAGTGAATCCCCTCGGAGCGAAGCTTTCTTT. It specifies CASSESPRSEAFF.

Only a few counts were recorded for this clone. The V and J genes are TRBV7-2 and TRBJ2-5; D remains ambiguous. The V and J ends lost 7 bases and 5 bases respectively, with 14 bases between them. This CDR3 spans 13 amino acids. From germline, CDR1 is SGHTA and CDR2 FQGNSA. For the CDR3, the DNA is TGTGCCAGCATGGGAAGCCCCTTGGAGACCCAGTACTTC. It encodes CASMGSPLETQYF.

This clone showed up just a few times. The CDR3 bases are TGTGCCAGCACCGGTGGCCATGGCTACACCTTC. This codes for CASTGGHGYTF. V usage is TRBV25-1 and J usage is TRBJ1-2; no clear D. Germline CDR1 is MGHDK and CDR2 is SYGVNS. Trimming stripped 7 bases from V and 6 bases from J, with 9 bases between. CDR3 length: 11 residues.

The chain carries TRBV9 and TRBJ2-5; 9 positions match TRBD2. Germline-derived CDR1 and CDR2 are SGDLS and YYNGEE. V was pared by 4 bases and J by 9 bases, with 16 bases of the junction left unmatched. This CDR3 comprises 16 residues. CDR3 DNA: TGTGCCAGCAGCCTTAGCGGGGGTACCTCCCTAAGGGCCCAGTACTTC. Protein sequence: CASSLSGGTSLRAQYF.

The table lists this clone with a few counts. Other DNA sequences from this sample encode an identical CDR3 as well. The chain is built from TRBV29-1 and TRBJ2-3; D is unresolved. CDR1 is SQVTM and CDR2 is ANQGSEA in the germline V gene. This CDR3 is 13 amino acids long. Trimming shortened V by 4 bases and J by 0 bases, and 8 bases separated the two germline ends. The CDR3 here is CSVAGVSTDTQYF. CDR3 nucleotides: TGCAGCGTTGCTGGTGTCAGCACAGATACGCAGTATTTT.

This clone was seen only a few times. The genes are TRBV7-2 and TRBJ1-2; tentatively, D is TRBD1 (5 bases). The CDR3 has 15 amino acids. V lost 1 base to trimming and J lost 4 bases, with 13 bases between them. CDR1 is SGHTA and CDR2 is FQGNSA in the germline V gene. The DNA for the CDR3 is TGTGCCAGCAGCTTAGAGGGCAGGGAGTTCTATGGCTACACCTTC. Translated, it gives CASSLEGREFYGYTF.